The 3 T cell receptor beta chains reported below all come from one sample, sequenced in a study of regulatory T cells in long-lasting Graves disease (TCRdb year 2021). This specimen's time point label, interpreted: persistent/refractory GD, antithyroid drugs over 5 years with positive TRAb. For both TCR sequencing and RNA sequencing, RNA was extracted from PBMCs using TRIzol. Libraries were made using multiplex PCR. Sequenced on an Illumina HiSeq 4000. iRepertoire HTBI primers and Arm-PCR amplification of CDR3 regions were used to construct TCR beta libraries. TCRdb reanalyzed the raw reads on its own, using fastp at Q25 for trimming and MiXCR for clone calling, and kept in-frame beta chains. Under each unique CDR3 protein, matching rows form one entry showing the most common genes and DNA. This sample gives some 300,000 distinct CDR3 sequences in total; 22% of them show up just once. Roughly three fifths of the sample is taken by the ten largest.

Sample: peripheral blood mononuclear cells (PBMCs), taken when the disease was refractory, from a patient treated with antithyroid drugs. All receptors come from a female donor with Graves disease.

This clonotype came up many times. V and J are TRBV18 and TRBJ1-2; TRBD1 might be the D (6 bases). The V end was cut by 4 bases, the J end by 2 bases, with 11 bases between. Per germline, CDR1 KGHSH and CDR2 LQKENI. The CDR3 covers 14 residues. CDR3 residues: CASSRDTSNYGYTF. CDR3 DNA sequence: TGTGCCAGCTCACGGGACACCTCAAACTATGGCTACACCTTC.

This clonotype was seen ten or more times. CDR3 nucleotide sequence: TGTGCCACCAGTGATCCAGGACAGGTTCGAGGGGGCTACACCTTC. This translates into CATSDPGQVRGGYTF. J is TRBJ1-2 and V is TRBV24-1; TRBD1 matches at 7 bases. CDR3 size: 15 residues. Germline V gives CDR1 KGHDR, CDR2 SFDVKD. V lost 3 bases and J lost 8; bases outside the gene matches: 11.

This clonotype has more than one count but fewer than ten. CDR3 amino acids: CASSQGGGTFLNTEAFF. The CDR3 nucleotides read TGTGCCAGCAGCCAAGGAGGGGGCACCTTTTTGAACACTGAAGCTTTCTTT. V and J are TRBV14 and TRBJ1-1; 7 bases align to TRBD1. This CDR3 region has 17 residues. CDR1 is SGHDN and CDR2 is FVKESK in the germline V gene. Trimming took 1 base from V and 0 from J; bases not matched to a gene: 8.